This T cell receptor beta chain appears in the sequencing data of a study of CD4 and CD8 cells across lung adenocarcinoma regions. This clonotype was detected a few times. TCRdb re-derived calls from the PCR reads in MiXCR, one entry per CDR3 protein. The profile covers 5,500 to 7,500 distinct CDR3 sequences, with roughly 54% appearing a single time and roughly two fifths taken by the ten largest. The patients had localized lung adenocarcinoma, a non-small cell subtype. This receptor was taken from a male donor with lung adenocarcinoma. The CD4 and CD8 labels of this study may be unreliable. The specimen was CD8+ T cells from the center of a lung tumor.

CDR3 sequence: CASRTAGTDVNTEAFF. DNA of the CDR3: TGTGCCAGCAGGACCGCCGGGACAGATGTAAACACTGAAGCTTTCTTT. The V and J genes are TRBV6-2 or TRBV6-3 and TRBJ1-1, with 7 positions matching TRBD1. Germline V CDR1 and CDR2: MNHEY, SVGEGT. The CDR3 runs to 16 residues. V was clipped by 6 bases and J by 2 bases; unmatched bases: 12.